The 29 T cell receptor beta chains below were found in one sample sequenced in a study of regulatory T cells in long-lasting Graves disease. The time point is: persistent/refractory GD, antithyroid drugs over 5 years with positive TRAb. PBMCs provided the RNA from which the TCR library was made. Building the TCR beta libraries relied on iRepertoire HTBI primers, and CDR3 regions underwent Arm-PCR. Each CDR3 protein gets one entry after TCRdb re-called the multiplex PCR reads with MiXCR. The sample contains about 660,000 distinct CDR3 sequences, around 30% of which appear only once. Sequences were derived from peripheral blood mononuclear cells (PBMCs), sampled when the disease was refractory, from a patient treated with antithyroid drugs. The receptor set was obtained from a female donor with Graves disease.

In this sample, this clonotype turned up a few times. The chain carries TRBV6-1 and TRBJ1-1, with D unclear. This CDR3 comprises 16 residues. V lost 5 bases and J lost 10, with 26 bases in between. Germline CDR1 is MNHNS and CDR2 is SASEGT. The CDR3: CASSLPFGSPGVVAFF. The DNA for the CDR3 is TGTGCCAGCAGTCTACCCTTTGGTAGTCCAGGCGTTGTAGCTTTCTTT.

The chain combines TRBV7-2 with TRBJ2-7, with TRBD2 as a possible D gene (6 bases). CDR3 length equals 14 residues. V was pared by 2 bases and J by 2 bases, with 10 bases between. Per the germline V gene, CDR1 is SGHTA and CDR2 is FQGNSA. The CDR3 region has the DNA TGTGCCAGCAGCTTAAATAGCGGAACCTACGAGCAGTACTTC. Its protein product is CASSLNSGTYEQYF.

CDR3 residues: CASAPGQANEKLFF. In DNA form, the CDR3 reads TGTGCCAGTGCCCCGGGACAAGCTAATGAAAAACTGTTTTTT. This chain connects TRBV6-1 to TRBJ1-4; weak D call: TRBD1 (6 bases). The length of the CDR3 is 14 residues. Deletions cut 9 bases from V and 3 bases from J, with 14 bases between. Germline V CDR1 and CDR2: MNHNS, SASEGT.

The chain couples TRBV29-1 to TRBJ1-2; D gene uncertain. CDR1 and CDR2 from the germline V gene are SQVTM and ANQGSEA. The CDR3 spans 10 residues. V lost 3 bases to trimming and J lost 8 bases, with 7 bases between them. CDR3 loop: CSVELKGYTF. The DNA for the CDR3 is TGCAGCGTTGAGCTTAAGGGCTACACCTTC.

The chain has TRBV29-1 and TRBJ1-2; D not resolved. Trimming took 5 bases from V and 4 from J, leaving 5 bases between them. CDR3 length equals 10 residues. Germline-derived CDR1 and CDR2 are SQVTM and ANQGSEA. The CDR3 bases are TGCAGCGTTCCCGGCTATGGCTACACCTTC. This sequence encodes CSVPGYGYTF.

This clonotype was detected only once. The V gene is TRBV7-9, the J gene TRBJ2-5; 10 bases match TRBD1. After removal of 5 bases from V and 7 bases from J, the junction contained 13 bases not matched to a gene. Germline CDR1 is SEHNR and CDR2 is FQNEAQ (reference sequence). CDR3 length: 16 residues. CDR3 loop: CASSPTGGGWMRTQYF. The CDR3 DNA is TGTGCCAGCAGCCCGACAGGGGGCGGTTGGATGAGGACCCAGTACTTC.

This clonotype was seen repeatedly, ten times or more. The gene calls are TRBV2 and TRBJ1-2; D remains ambiguous. This CDR3 is 12 amino acids long. V lost 7 bases to trimming and J lost 8 bases, with 14 bases between them. The V gene's germline CDR1 is SNHLY and CDR2 FYNNEI. The CDR3 is CASIQGIGGYTF. DNA of the CDR3: TGTGCCAGCATTCAAGGGATCGGCGGCTACACCTTC. The variable domain in full, completed from reference TRBV2 and TRBJ1-2, reads EPEVTQTPSHQVTQMGQEVILRCVPISNHLYFYWYRQILGQKVEFLVSFYNNEISEKSEIFDDQFSVERPDGSNFTLKIRSTKLEDSAMYFCASIQGIGGYTFGSGTRLTVV.

This clonotype was picked up many times. The V call is TRBV11-1, the J call TRBJ1-1; D ambiguous. Germline CDR1 reads SGHAT; CDR2 reads FQDESV (reference sequence). V gave up 3 bases and J gave up 0 bases, with 5 bases separating them. This CDR3 is 13 amino acids long. CDR3 in DNA: TGTGCCAGCAGCTTCCCAGTGAACACTGAAGCTTTCTTT. This encodes CASSFPVNTEAFF. Using reference TRBV11-1 and TRBJ1-1 for the parts outside the CDR3, the full variable domain is EAEVAQSPRYKITEKSQAVAFWCDPISGHATLYWYRQILGQGPELLVQFQDESVVDDSQLPKDRFSAERLKGVDSTLKIQPAELGDSAMYLCASSFPVNTEAFFGQGTRLTVV.

V usage is TRBV7-3 and J usage is TRBJ2-7, with 8 bases aligning to TRBD2. From germline, CDR1 is SGHTA and CDR2 FQGTGA. V shed 6 bases, J shed 5 bases, and the junction held 12 bases outside the gene matches. This CDR3 is 15 amino acids long. The CDR3 DNA follows: TGTGCCAGCAGTCCGTTAAGCGGGAGTTGGGACGAGCAGTACTTC. It specifies CASSPLSGSWDEQYF.

This clonotype was seen a handful of times. This clone may be a read error of a much larger clone one base away. Here the CDR3 DNA reads TGTGCCTGCAGTTTAGCGTTAGGCTATGGCTACACCTTC. This sequence encodes CACSLALGYGYTF. The V and J genes are TRBV28 and TRBJ1-2, with no clear D. The CDR3 totals 13 residues. Germline V gene lookup returns CDR1 MDHEN and CDR2 SYDVKM.

This clonotype showed up just a few times. CDR3 coding DNA: TGTGCCAGCAGCGAGGGCCCGACAGGGAGGGGTGGCTACACCTTC. This encodes CASSEGPTGRGGYTF. The chain is built from TRBV9 and TRBJ1-2, with 7 positions matching TRBD1. This CDR3 spans 15 amino acids. The V segment lost 3 bases and the J segment 7 bases; nucleotides outside the gene matches: 12. From germline, CDR1 is SGDLS and CDR2 YYNGEE.

At least ten counts were recorded for this clonotype. This chain joins TRBV5-1 and TRBJ1-1; tentatively, D is TRBD1 (6 bases). Germline values: CDR1 SGHRS, CDR2 YFSETQ. The CDR3 has 17 residues. V was clipped by 4 bases and J by 0 bases, with 19 bases between them. The CDR3 loop reads CASSPNRVAILNTEAFF. The DNA for the CDR3 is TGCGCCAGCAGCCCGAACAGGGTGGCCATACTGAACACTGAAGCTTTCTTT.

This clonotype showed up just a few times. J is TRBJ2-7 and V is TRBV12-3 or TRBV12-4; D is unresolved. This CDR3 has 11 residues. Trimming pared 3 bases from V and 7 bases from J, leaving 7 bases between. CDR3 nucleotide sequence: TGTGCCAGCAGTTTTACTCCGGAGCAGTACTTC. Protein: CASSFTPEQYF.

The chain carries TRBV2 and TRBJ2-7, with TRBD2 matching over 12 bases. This CDR3 is built from 15 residues. CDR1 is SNHLY and CDR2 is FYNNEI in the germline V gene. V gave up 5 bases and J gave up 11 bases; unmatched junction bases: 13. DNA for the CDR3: TGTGCCAGCAGTCAACTAGCGGGAGGAAGGGTTCTAGAGTACTTC. Translating it yields CASSQLAGGRVLEYF.

The rearrangement uses TRBV15 and TRBJ2-5, with TRBD2 matching over 7 bases. The CDR3 is 16 amino acids. In germline, CDR1 is LNHNV, CDR2 YYDKDF (reference sequence). The ends lost 3 bases at V and 5 bases at J; junction bases unmatched: 12. The CDR3: CATSRIEASGRETQYF. CDR3 nucleotides: TGTGCCACCAGCAGGATTGAAGCTAGCGGAAGGGAGACCCAGTACTTC.

The CDR3 bases are TGTGCCAGCTCCTGGGGACTCCCCTTGAACACTGAAGCTTTCTTT. Amino acid sequence: CASSWGLPLNTEAFF. The chain uses TRBV6-1 and TRBJ1-1, with a weak D call TRBD1 (5 bases). The CDR3 has 15 residues. The V gene's germline CDR1 is MNHNS and CDR2 SASEGT. Trimming stripped 8 bases from V and 0 bases from J, with 16 bases between.

This clonotype appeared many times. The chain joins TRBV27 to TRBJ1-2, with TRBD1 as a possible D gene (5 bases). From germline, CDR1 is MNHEY and CDR2 SMNVEV (reference sequence). V dropped 8 bases and J dropped 3 bases, with 10 bases sitting between them. This CDR3 has 12 amino acids. The CDR3 protein is CASGRGDYGYTF. Written as DNA, the CDR3 is TGTGCCAGCGGTAGGGGCGACTATGGCTACACCTTC.

This clonotype was observed a single time. The CDR3 coding sequence is TGTGCCAGCAATCCCCCCCCAGGGGGCACTGAAGCTTTCTTT. Translated, it gives CASNPPPGGTEAFF. This chain connects TRBV19 to TRBJ1-1, with 7 nucleotides matching TRBD1. Germline V lookup: CDR1 LNHDA, CDR2 SQIVND (reference sequence). J lost 4 bases, V lost 9 bases, and 11 bases had no gene match. The CDR3 has 14 amino acids.

There are a few counts of this clonotype. The chain joins TRBV29-1 to TRBJ2-7; no firm D call. Germline V gene lookup returns CDR1 SQVTM and CDR2 ANQGSEA. This CDR3 has 12 residues. V was cut by 5 bases and J by 0 bases, with 8 bases left in between. CDR3 protein: CSVPLNSYEQYF. The CDR3, as DNA: TGCAGCGTTCCTTTAAACTCCTACGAGCAGTACTTC.

In this sample, this clonotype turned up a few times. V is TRBV2 and J is TRBJ1-2; no firm D call. Germline V gives CDR1 SNHLY, CDR2 FYNNEI. This CDR3 region has 13 residues. Trimming took off 8 bases at V and 6 bases at J, with 16 bases between the two ends. The CDR3 DNA sequence: TGTGCCAGCGGCACGTGGGAGGGCCATGGCTACACCTTC. This gives the protein CASGTWEGHGYTF.

This clonotype occurred many times. The chain recombines TRBV3-1 with TRBJ1-2; TRBD1 matches 10 bases. Trimming removed 4 bases from V and 3 bases from J; junction bases left unmatched: 8. CDR3 length: 16 residues. Germline CDR1 reads LGHDT; CDR2 reads YNNKEL (reference sequence). The CDR3: CASSLWTGGSDYGYTF. The CDR3 coding sequence is TGTGCCAGCAGCCTTTGGACAGGGGGTAGCGACTATGGCTACACCTTC.

This clonotype was counted between two and nine times. The chain is built from TRBV20-1 and TRBJ2-2; TRBD2 is a possible D gene (6 bases). This CDR3 is 13 amino acids long. Deletions cut 2 bases from V and 5 bases from J, with 9 bases between. The V gene's germline CDR1 is DFQATT and CDR2 SNEGSKA (reference sequence). CDR3 sequence reads: CSARNGGTGELFF. For the CDR3, the DNA is TGCAGTGCTAGAAACGGAGGGACCGGGGAGCTGTTTTTT.

This clonotype was detected a few times. The chain carries TRBV5-1 and TRBJ1-5; D is ambiguous. Germline loops: CDR1 SGHRS, CDR2 YFSETQ. The CDR3 contains 15 residues. With 4 bases removed from V and 9 bases from J, the gap between germline ends came to 20 bases. CDR3 sequence (DNA): TGCGCCAGCAGCCCCATTGAGGCAGGAAGAGGGCCCCAGCATTTT. Protein sequence: CASSPIEAGRGPQHF.

This clonotype has ten or more counts. The genes are TRBV12-3 or TRBV12-4 and TRBJ2-7; 11 bases fit TRBD2. The junction had 8 bases not matched to a gene; V was cut back by 5 bases and J by 5 bases. CDR3 length equals 15 residues. CDR3 sequence: CASSPYSGRAHEQYF. CDR3 sequence (DNA): TGTGCCAGCAGTCCCTATAGCGGGAGGGCACACGAGCAGTACTTC.

The genes are TRBV28 and TRBJ2-1; 12 bases align to TRBD2. The germline CDR1 and CDR2 sequences are MDHEN and SYDVKM. The CDR3 has 17 residues. The V and J ends lost 3 bases and 4 bases, in that order; junction bases with no gene match: 7. In DNA, the CDR3 is TGTGCCAGCAGTTTCGGACTAGCGGGATTCAGATACAATGAGCAGTTCTTC. It yields the protein CASSFGLAGFRYNEQFF.

The chain recombines TRBV5-8 with TRBJ1-5; D call uncertain. With 0 bases removed from V and 3 bases from J, the gap between germline ends came to 10 bases. This CDR3 has 15 amino acids. Germline loops: CDR1 SGHTS, CDR2 YDEGEE. CDR3 nucleotides: TGTGCCAGCAGCTTGGGTCTGAGGGACAATCAGCCCCAGCATTTT. Its translation: CASSLGLRDNQPQHF. Variable domain in full (rest from reference TRBV5-8 and TRBJ1-5): EAGVTQSPTHLIKTRGQQATLRCSPISGHTSVYWYQQALGLGLQFLLWYDEGEERNRGNFPPRFSGRQFPNYSSELNVNALELEDSALYLCASSLGLRDNQPQHFGDGTRLSIL.

This clonotype came up many times. The chain uses TRBV2 and TRBJ1-6; D not certain. In germline, CDR1 is SNHLY, CDR2 FYNNEI. V was shortened by 5 bases and J by 10 bases, with 15 bases between the two germline ends. CDR3 size: 14 residues. The CDR3 nucleotides read TGTGCCAGCAGTCCCTCGTGGGTCATCTCACCCCTCCACTTT. Residues: CASSPSWVISPLHF.

This rearrangement joins TRBV7-3 to TRBJ1-5, with 10 nucleotides matching TRBD1. The V and J ends lost 5 bases and 5 bases, in that order; junction bases with no gene match: 6. Germline V CDR1 and CDR2: SGHTA, FQGTGA. This CDR3 is 15 amino acids long. CDR3 DNA sequence: TGTGCCAGCAGCCCGACAGGGGGCAGGGATCAGCCCCAGCATTTT. It yields the protein CASSPTGGRDQPQHF.

The chain has TRBV6-1 and TRBJ1-1; D call uncertain. Germline assignment: CDR1 MNHNS and CDR2 SASEGT. The CDR3 length is 12 residues. Trimming cost V 2 bases and J 3 bases, with 4 bases left between them. DNA of the CDR3: TGTGCCAGCAGTGAACTGGACACTGAAGCTTTCTTT. It codes for CASSELDTEAFF.